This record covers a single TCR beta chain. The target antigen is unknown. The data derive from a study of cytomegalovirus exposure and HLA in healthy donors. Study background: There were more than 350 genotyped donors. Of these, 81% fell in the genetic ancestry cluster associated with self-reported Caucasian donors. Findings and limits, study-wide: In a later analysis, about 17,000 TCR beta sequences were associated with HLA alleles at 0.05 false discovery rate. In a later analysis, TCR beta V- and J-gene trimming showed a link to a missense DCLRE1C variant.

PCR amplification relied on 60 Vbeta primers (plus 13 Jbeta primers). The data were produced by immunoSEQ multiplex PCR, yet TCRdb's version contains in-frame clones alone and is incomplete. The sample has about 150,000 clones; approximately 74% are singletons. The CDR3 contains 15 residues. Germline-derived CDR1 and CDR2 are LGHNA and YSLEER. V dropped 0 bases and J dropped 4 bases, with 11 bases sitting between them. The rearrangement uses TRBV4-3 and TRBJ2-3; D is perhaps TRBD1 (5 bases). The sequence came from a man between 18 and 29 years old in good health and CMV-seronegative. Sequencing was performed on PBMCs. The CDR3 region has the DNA TGCGCCAGCAGCCAAGAAACGGCAGGGTCAGATACGCAGTATTTT. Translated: CASSQETAGSDTQYF.